These 17 T cell receptor beta chains were sequenced from one sample in a study of memory CD4+ T cells and cytomegalovirus serostatus. The sort gate was single viable CD3+CD4+CD8-CD45RO+ cells for memory CD4+ T cells. Sequenced by immunoSEQ multiplex PCR; TCRdb stores in-frame clones only, minus some. The sample carries tens of thousands of clones, about 79% recorded once. What was sequenced was memory CD4+ T cells from blood. The receptors come from an adult in good health and CMV-seronegative.

This chain connects TRBV29-1 to TRBJ1-1; the D gene is possibly TRBD1 (6 bases). This CDR3 has 13 amino acids. V was cut by 7 bases and J by 3 bases, with 15 bases left in between. Germline CDR1 reads SQVTM; CDR2 reads ANQGSEA. The CDR3 DNA sequence: TGCAGCGCATCCAGGGGCTCTTACACTGAAGCTTTCTTT. It specifies CSASRGSYTEAFF.

This chain connects TRBV9 to TRBJ1-4; D is unresolved. This CDR3 is 12 amino acids long. The V gene lost 4 bases and the J gene lost 6 bases, with 7 bases spanning the gap. From germline, CDR1 is SGDLS and CDR2 YYNGEE. CDR3 sequence (DNA): TGTGCCAGCAGCTCGAGAGATGAAAAACTGTTTTTT. It yields the protein CASSSRDEKLFF.

The rearrangement uses TRBV21-1 and TRBJ1-2. TRBV21-1 is a pseudogene locus. The CDR3 extends over 15 amino acids. CDR3 sequence (DNA): TGTGCCAGCAGCAAAGTGGGCCCAGGAGTATATGGCTACACCTTC. Its protein is CASSKVGPGVYGYTF.

V is TRBV9 and J is TRBJ2-7; the match to TRBD1 covers 7 bases. V lost 4 bases and J lost 0; bases outside the gene matches: 4. Germline assignment: CDR1 SGDLS and CDR2 YYNGEE. The CDR3 has 14 amino acids. The CDR3 DNA is TGTGCCAGCAGCCCCTGGACAGGCTCCTACGAGCAGTACTTC. Residues: CASSPWTGSYEQYF.

This chain connects TRBV19 to TRBJ1-1; weak D call: TRBD1 (5 bases). Germline lookup yields CDR1 LNHDA and CDR2 SQIVND (reference sequence). V lost 6 bases and J lost 4, with 9 bases in between. This CDR3 is 12 amino acids long. CDR3 DNA: TGTGCCAGTAGCCGGGACCTCACTGAAGCTTTCTTT. Amino acid sequence: CASSRDLTEAFF.

This clone was detected only once. V gene TRBV28 combines with J gene TRBJ1-1; a weak D match, TRBD1 (5 bases). Trimming took off 3 bases at V and 0 bases at J, with 11 bases between the two ends. Germline values: CDR1 MDHEN, CDR2 SYDVKM. The CDR3 has 15 amino acids. This CDR3 is CASSFLRAVNTEAFF. The CDR3 coding sequence is TGTGCCAGCAGTTTTCTCAGGGCCGTGAACACTGAAGCTTTCTTT.

The rearrangement uses TRBV21-1 and TRBJ2-7; no check of the table's D call, TRBD1, against the DNA was made. TRBV21-1 is given as a pseudogene. There are 13 residues in the CDR3. CDR3 sequence: CASSRAGRYEQYF. CDR3 DNA sequence: TGTGCCAGCAGCAGGGCTGGAAGGTACGAGCAGTACTTC.

The chain carries TRBV7-6 and TRBJ2-7, with 9 bases identical to TRBD1. CDR1 is SGHVS and CDR2 is FNYEAQ in the germline V gene. Trimming at V came to 1 base and at J to 7 bases, leaving 8 bases not matched to a gene. The CDR3 totals 15 residues. CDR3 DNA: TGTGCCAGCAGCTTAGACTGGACAGGGGTGAGGGAGCAGTACTTC. It yields the protein CASSLDWTGVREQYF.

This clone is a singleton in its sample. The chain recombines TRBV6-1 with TRBJ2-7; D remains unclear. The V end was cut by 7 bases, the J end by 0 bases, with 7 bases between. The CDR3 is 12 residues long. The germline CDR1 and CDR2 sequences are MNHNS and SASEGT. The CDR3 bases are TGTGCCAGCAAATCGAGCTCCTACGAGCAGTACTTC. As protein: CASKSSSYEQYF.

The V gene is TRBV9, the J gene TRBJ1-6; unclear D gene. The CDR3 is made up of 14 amino acids. The V gene lost 1 base and the J gene lost 6 bases, with 8 bases spanning the gap. Germline assignment: CDR1 SGDLS and CDR2 YYNGEE. The CDR3 sequence is CASSVRVSNSPLHF. CDR3 coding DNA: TGTGCCAGCAGCGTACGGGTTAGTAATTCACCCCTCCACTTT.

The chain links TRBV7-3 to TRBJ2-3; 13 nucleotides line up with TRBD2. Germline V gene sequence: CDR1 SGHTA, CDR2 FQGTGA. The CDR3 has 15 residues. Trimming removed 5 bases from V and 5 bases from J; junction bases left unmatched: 4. In nucleotides, the CDR3 is TGTGCCAGCAGCCGACTAGCGGGGGGCATAGATACGCAGTATTTT. Translation gives CASSRLAGGIDTQYF.

A few counts support this clone. The rearrangement uses TRBV28 and TRBJ2-4; D unresolved. The ends were cut back, 4 bases at V and 5 bases at J, with 9 bases in the middle. Germline V CDR1 and CDR2: MDHEN, SYDVKM. The CDR3 is 13 residues long. The chain's CDR3 is CASSSGRQNIQYF. In DNA, the CDR3 is TGTGCCAGCAGTTCTGGACGGCAAAACATTCAGTACTTC.

Written as DNA, the CDR3 is TGTGCCAGTAGTCCTCGGGACAGGGGTGACACCATATATTTT. Its translation is CASSPRDRGDTIYF. The V gene is TRBV19, the J gene TRBJ1-3; 10 bases align to TRBD1. Germline trimming cut 5 bases from V and 8 bases from J; bases unmatched to any gene: 6. The CDR3 is 14 amino acids. Per germline, CDR1 LNHDA and CDR2 SQIVND (reference sequence). Drawing the rest from reference TRBV19 and TRBJ1-3, the complete variable domain is DGGITQSPKYLFRKEGQNVTLSCEQNLNHDAMYWYRQDPGQGLRLIYYSQIVNDFQKGDIAEGYSVSREKKESFPLTVTSAQKNPTAFYLCASSPRDRGDTIYFGEGSWLTVV.

The chain has TRBV23-1 and TRBJ1-3, with D perhaps TRBD1 (6 bases). TRBV23-1 is known as an ORF, though its function is uncertain. The CDR3 contains 17 residues. With 5 bases removed from V and 0 bases from J, the gap between germline ends came to 17 bases. The CDR3 nucleotides read TGCGCCAGCAGTTTTAAAACAGGGAAGAACTCTGGAAACACCATATATTTT. Translating it yields CASSFKTGKNSGNTIYF.

The gene calls are TRBV5-1 and TRBJ2-1; D is possibly TRBD1 or TRBD2 (5 bases each). Germline V gene data show CDR1 as SGHRS and CDR2 as YFSETQ. The V end was cut by 1 base, the J end by 3 bases, with 11 bases between. There are 15 residues in the CDR3. The CDR3 protein is CASSLSGTDYNEQFF. The DNA for the CDR3 is TGCGCCAGCAGCTTGTCCGGGACGGACTACAATGAGCAGTTCTTC.

The V gene is TRBV4-2, the J gene TRBJ2-2; 9 bases are a match to TRBD1. This CDR3 spans 16 amino acids. J gave up 3 bases and V 4 bases, and 6 bases lay outside the gene matches. CDR1 is LGHNA and CDR2 is YNFKEQ in the germline V gene. CDR3 sequence: CASSPGDRAYTGELFF. CDR3 in DNA: TGTGCCAGCAGCCCCGGGGACAGGGCATACACCGGGGAGCTGTTTTTT.

The rearrangement uses TRBV20-1 and TRBJ1-1; 7 nucleotides line up with TRBD1. Trimming removed 2 bases from V and 7 bases from J; junction bases left unmatched: 1. The CDR3 runs 11 residues. CDR1 is DFQATT and CDR2 is SNEGSKA in the germline V gene (reference sequence). CDR3 amino acids: CSARWDSEAFF. The CDR3 region has the DNA TGCAGTGCTAGATGGGACAGTGAAGCTTTCTTT.